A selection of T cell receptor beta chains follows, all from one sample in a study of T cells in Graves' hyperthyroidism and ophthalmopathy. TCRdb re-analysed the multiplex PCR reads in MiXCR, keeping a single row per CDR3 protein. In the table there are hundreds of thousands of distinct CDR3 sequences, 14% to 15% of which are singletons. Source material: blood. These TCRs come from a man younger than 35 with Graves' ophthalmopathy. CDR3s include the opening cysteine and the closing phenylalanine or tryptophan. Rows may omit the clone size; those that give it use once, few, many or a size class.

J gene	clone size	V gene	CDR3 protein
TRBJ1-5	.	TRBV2	CASSDDGDAGQPQHF
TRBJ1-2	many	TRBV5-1	CASSPDSAEFYGYTF
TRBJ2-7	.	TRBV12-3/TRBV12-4	CASSLELGLAVEQYF
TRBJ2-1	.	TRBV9	CASSVELASWELGNEQFF
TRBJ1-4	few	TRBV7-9	CASSPGEGATNEKLFF
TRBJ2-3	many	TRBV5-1	CASNPGTSGRFPDTQYF
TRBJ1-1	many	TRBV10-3	CAISRGDLNTEAFF
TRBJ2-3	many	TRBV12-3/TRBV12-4	CASSSLPGGEITDTQYF
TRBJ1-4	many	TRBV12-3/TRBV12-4	CASRSGTGFEKLFF
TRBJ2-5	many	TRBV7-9	CASSYLSGRGETQYF
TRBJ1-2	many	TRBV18	CASSPRDLGYGYTF
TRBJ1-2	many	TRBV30	CAWKRGGYGYTF
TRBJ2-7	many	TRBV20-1	CSARGQGNTYEQYF
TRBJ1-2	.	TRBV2	CASSEGGGRGYGYTF
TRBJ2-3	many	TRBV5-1	CASSGGLAGTDTQYF
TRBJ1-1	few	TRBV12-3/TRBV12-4	CASTIGQLEAFF
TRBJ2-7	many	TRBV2	CASSERRLAGSYEQYF
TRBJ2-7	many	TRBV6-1	CASSAWTGGYEQYF
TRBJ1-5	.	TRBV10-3	CAISESGGQEGQPQHF
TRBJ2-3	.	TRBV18	CASSLLPAGGRTDTQYF
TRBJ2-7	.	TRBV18	CASSRDGGSYEQYF
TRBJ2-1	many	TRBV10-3	CAISESRLFNEQFF
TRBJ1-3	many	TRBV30	CAWTGQLSGNTIYF
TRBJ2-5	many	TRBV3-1	CASSQDSGGFETQYF
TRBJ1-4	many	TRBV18	CASSPIGTVEKLFF
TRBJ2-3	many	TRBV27	CASSLGGLLAGVVDTQYF
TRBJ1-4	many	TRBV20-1	CSASRDKNEKLFF
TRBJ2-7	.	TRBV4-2	CASSQGMAGTAYEQYF
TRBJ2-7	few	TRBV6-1	CASSQADSLSYEQYF
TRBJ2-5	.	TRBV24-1	CATSVGGGETQYF
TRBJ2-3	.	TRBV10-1	CASSDLKAGTDTQYF
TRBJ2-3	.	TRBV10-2	CASRTQGESRDTQYF
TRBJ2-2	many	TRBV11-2	CASSSRSEGHGELFF
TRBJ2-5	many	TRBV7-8	CASSLNTGSQETQYF
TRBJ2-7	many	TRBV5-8	CASPTLLEQYF
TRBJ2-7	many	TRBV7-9	CASSLVDEQYF
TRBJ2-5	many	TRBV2	CASRGWETQYF
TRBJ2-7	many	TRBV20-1	CSAWGLAGFEQYF
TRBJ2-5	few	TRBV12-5	CASGPTLQGAETQYF
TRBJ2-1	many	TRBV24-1	CATSGNNEQFF
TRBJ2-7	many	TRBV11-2	CASSLGLSLAGRQYF
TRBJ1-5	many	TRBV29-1	CSVRDIDQPQHF
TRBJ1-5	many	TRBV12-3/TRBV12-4	CASSFWDRHNQPQHF
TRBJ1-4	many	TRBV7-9	CASSLRQATNEKLFF
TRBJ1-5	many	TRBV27	CASSSSLENFSNQPQHF
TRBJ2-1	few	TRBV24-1	CATSDLYNEQFF
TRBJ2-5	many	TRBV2	CASRELPGHTPGETQYF
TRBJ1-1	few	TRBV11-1	CASNSVGMNTEAFF
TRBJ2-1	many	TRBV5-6	CASERGPINYNEQFF
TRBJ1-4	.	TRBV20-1	CSAPINEEKLFF
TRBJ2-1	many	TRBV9	CASSSGAPYNEQFF
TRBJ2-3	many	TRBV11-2	CASSQTSGRTQYF
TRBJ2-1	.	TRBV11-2	CASSHRALNEQFF
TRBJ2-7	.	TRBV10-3	CAIRDEITSYEQYF